This TCR beta chain was sequenced during a study of blood T cell repertoires in COVID-19. V lost 3 bases, J lost 6 bases, and 15 bases stayed unmatched. This CDR3 contains 17 residues. Germline-derived CDR1 and CDR2 are MNHEY and SMNVEV (reference sequence). Clones were sequenced by immunoSEQ multiplex PCR, and TCRdb holds only the in-frame ones, with some missing. The sample lists 70,000 to 75,000 clones, roughly 79% occurring once. This TCR was sampled from a woman in her sixties or seventies with acute or convalescent COVID-19. Sample: peripheral blood. The gene calls are TRBV27 and TRBJ2-3; 7 bases align to TRBD2. CDR3: CASSFRGGRGNRDTQYF. DNA of the CDR3: TGTGCCAGCAGTTTTCGAGGCGGGAGAGGGAATCGGGATACGCAGTATTTT.